Described below is a single TCR beta chain sequence and its context. These data originate in a study of shared T cell receptors in the human thymus. TCRdb keeps only in-frame clones here, not all; method: immunoSEQ multiplex PCR. The sample includes hundreds of thousands of clones, around 87% of them seen just once. V trimming: 1 base; J trimming: 4 bases; junction bases outside the gene matches: 12. This CDR3 has 18 amino acids. Germline CDR1 reads LGHNT; CDR2 reads FRNRAP. The same sample was also used in a study of human thymus T cells.

What was sequenced was thymocytes. This sequence was found in a boy less than two years old with a congenital heart defect. The V call is TRBV12-5, the J call TRBJ2-1, with TRBD2 matching over 8 bases. CDR3 loop: CASGLAGGGSPLYNEQFF. The DNA of the CDR3 is TGTGCTAGTGGTTTGGCGGGGGGGGGCTCGCCCCTTTACAATGAGCAGTTCTTC.